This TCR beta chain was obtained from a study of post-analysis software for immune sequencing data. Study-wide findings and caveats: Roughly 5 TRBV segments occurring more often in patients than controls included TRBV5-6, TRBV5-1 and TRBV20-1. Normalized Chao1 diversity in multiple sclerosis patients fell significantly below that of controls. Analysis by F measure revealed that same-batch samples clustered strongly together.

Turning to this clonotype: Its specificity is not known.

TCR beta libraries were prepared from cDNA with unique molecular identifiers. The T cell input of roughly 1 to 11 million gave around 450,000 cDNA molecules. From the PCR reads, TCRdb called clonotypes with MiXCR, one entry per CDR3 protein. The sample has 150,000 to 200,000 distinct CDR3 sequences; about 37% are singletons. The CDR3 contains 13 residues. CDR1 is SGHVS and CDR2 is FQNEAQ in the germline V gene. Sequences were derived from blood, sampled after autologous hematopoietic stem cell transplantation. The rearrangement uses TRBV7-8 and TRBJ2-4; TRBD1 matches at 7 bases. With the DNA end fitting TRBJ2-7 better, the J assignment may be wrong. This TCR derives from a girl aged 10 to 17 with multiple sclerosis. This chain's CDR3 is CASSNRGVHEQYF. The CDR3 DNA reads TGTGCCAGCAGCAACAGGGGAGTCCACGAGCAGTACTTC.